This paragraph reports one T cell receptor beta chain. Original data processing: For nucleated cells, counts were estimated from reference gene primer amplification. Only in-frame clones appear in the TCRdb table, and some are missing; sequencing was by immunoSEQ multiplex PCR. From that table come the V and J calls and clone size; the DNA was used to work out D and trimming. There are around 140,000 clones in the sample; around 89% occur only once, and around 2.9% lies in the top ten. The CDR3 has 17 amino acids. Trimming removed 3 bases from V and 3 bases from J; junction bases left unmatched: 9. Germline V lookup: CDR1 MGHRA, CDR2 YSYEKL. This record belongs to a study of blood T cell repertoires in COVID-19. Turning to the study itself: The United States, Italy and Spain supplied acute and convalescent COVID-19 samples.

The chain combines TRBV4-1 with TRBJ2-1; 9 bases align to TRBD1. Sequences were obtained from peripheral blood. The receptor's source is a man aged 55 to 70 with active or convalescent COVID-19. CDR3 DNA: TGCGCCAGCAGCCAGATACCTACAGGGGGCGTCTACAATGAGCAGTTCTTC. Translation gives CASSQIPTGGVYNEQFF.